The clone carrying this T cell receptor (beta chain) was seen only a few times. What it recognizes is unknown. V lost 5 bases and J lost 5; bases outside the gene matches: 11. Germline lookup yields CDR1 MNHEY and CDR2 SVGAGI. The CDR3 contains 15 residues. This sample is part of a study of identical twins. Template switching created a universal primer site, and the cDNA included unique molecular identifiers. A single record per CDR3 protein comes from TCRdb applying MiXCR to the 5' RACE reads. The sample carries hundreds of thousands of distinct CDR3 sequences, around 21% recorded once. No donor was unhealthy or non-Caucasian. Study observations and caveats: There is a chance that invariant MAIT and iNKT cells partially muddied zero-insertion analyses.

The same sample was also used in a study of T cells expressing NK-cell markers. From that study: Within the sequenced cohort of eight donors, seven exhibited HCMV seropositivity and one was seronegative.

The TCR sequence derives from a woman aged 18 to 35 in good health. The V and J genes are TRBV6-5 and TRBJ2-5; 7 bases fit TRBD2. The sample was PBMCs. CDR3 residues: CASSTLALRGETQYF. The DNA of the CDR3 is TGTGCCAGCAGTACTCTAGCGTTGCGGGGGGAGACCCAGTACTTC.